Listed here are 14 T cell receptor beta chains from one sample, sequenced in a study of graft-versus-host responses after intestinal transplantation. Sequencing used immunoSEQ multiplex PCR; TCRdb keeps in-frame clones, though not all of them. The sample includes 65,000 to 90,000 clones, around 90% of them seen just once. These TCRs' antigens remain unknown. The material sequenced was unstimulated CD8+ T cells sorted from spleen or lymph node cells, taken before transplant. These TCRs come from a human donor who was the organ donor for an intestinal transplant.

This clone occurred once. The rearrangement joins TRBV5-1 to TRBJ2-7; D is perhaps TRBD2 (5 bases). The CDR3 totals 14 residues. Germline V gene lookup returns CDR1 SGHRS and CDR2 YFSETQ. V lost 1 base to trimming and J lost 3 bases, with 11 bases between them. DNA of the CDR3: TGCGCCAGCAGCTTGTCGAGCGGAAACTACGAGCAGTACTTC. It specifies CASSLSSGNYEQYF.

CDR3 nucleotides: TGTGCCAGCAGTTTATCCCAGGGGAGCTCCTACGAGCAGTACTTC. It is translated as CASSLSQGSSYEQYF. The V call is TRBV27, the J call TRBJ2-7, with D possibly being TRBD1 (6 bases). The germline V gene encodes CDR1 MNHEY and CDR2 SMNVEV (reference sequence). Trimming took off 0 bases at V and 0 bases at J, with 9 bases between the two ends. The CDR3 covers 15 residues.

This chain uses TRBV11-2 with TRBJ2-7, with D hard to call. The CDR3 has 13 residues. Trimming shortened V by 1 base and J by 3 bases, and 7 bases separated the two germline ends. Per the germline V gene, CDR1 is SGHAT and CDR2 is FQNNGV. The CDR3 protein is CASSLGDGYEQYF. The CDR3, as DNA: TGTGCCAGCAGCTTAGGCGACGGCTACGAGCAGTACTTC. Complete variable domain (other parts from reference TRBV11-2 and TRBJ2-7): EAGVAQSPRYKIIEKRQSVAFWCNPISGHATLYWYQQILGQGPKLLIQFQNNGVVDDSQLPKDRFSAERLKGVDSTLKIQPAKLEDSAVYLCASSLGDGYEQYFGPGTRLTVT.

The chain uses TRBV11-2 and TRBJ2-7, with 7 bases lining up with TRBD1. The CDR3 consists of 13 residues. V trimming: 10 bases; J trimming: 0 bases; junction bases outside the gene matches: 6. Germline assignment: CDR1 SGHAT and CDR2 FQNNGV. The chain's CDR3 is CATEDRSSYEQYF. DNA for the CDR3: TGTGCCACTGAGGACAGGAGCTCCTACGAGCAGTACTTC.

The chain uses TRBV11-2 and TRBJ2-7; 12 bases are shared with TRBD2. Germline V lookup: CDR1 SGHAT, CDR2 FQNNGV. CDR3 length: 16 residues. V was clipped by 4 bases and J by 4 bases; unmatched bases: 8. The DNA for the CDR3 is TGTGCCAGCAGCTGGGTGACTAGCGGGAGTAGGTACGAGCAGTACTTC. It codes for CASSWVTSGSRYEQYF.

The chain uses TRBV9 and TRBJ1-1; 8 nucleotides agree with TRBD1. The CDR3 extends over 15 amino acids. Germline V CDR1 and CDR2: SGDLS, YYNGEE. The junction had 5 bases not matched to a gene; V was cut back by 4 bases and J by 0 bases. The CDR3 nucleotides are TGTGCCAGCAGCACAGGGGGGAGTATGAACACTGAAGCTTTCTTT. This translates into CASSTGGSMNTEAFF.

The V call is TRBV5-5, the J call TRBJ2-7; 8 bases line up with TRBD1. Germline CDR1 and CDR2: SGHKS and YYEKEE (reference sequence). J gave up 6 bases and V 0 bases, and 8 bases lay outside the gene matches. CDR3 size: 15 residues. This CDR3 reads CASSLGTGRVGEQYF. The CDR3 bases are TGTGCCAGCAGCTTGGGGACAGGGCGAGTGGGCGAGCAGTACTTC.

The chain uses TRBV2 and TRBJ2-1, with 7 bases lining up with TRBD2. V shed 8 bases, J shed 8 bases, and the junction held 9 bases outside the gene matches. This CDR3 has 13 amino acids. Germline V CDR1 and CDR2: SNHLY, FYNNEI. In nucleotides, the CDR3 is TGTGCCAGCCCAGGACTAGTTATTGATGAGCAGTTCTTC. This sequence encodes CASPGLVIDEQFF.

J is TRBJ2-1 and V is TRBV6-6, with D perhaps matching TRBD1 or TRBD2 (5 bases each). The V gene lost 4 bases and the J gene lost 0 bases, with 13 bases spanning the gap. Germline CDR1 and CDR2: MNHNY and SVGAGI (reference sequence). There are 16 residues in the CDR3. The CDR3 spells CASSSGTASSYNEQFF. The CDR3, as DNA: TGTGCCAGCAGTTCCGGGACGGCCAGCTCCTACAATGAGCAGTTCTTC.

This CDR3 is CASSLAMGLAGQTQYF. For the CDR3, the DNA is TGTGCCAGCAGCTTAGCCATGGGACTAGCGGGACAGACCCAGTACTTC. V usage is TRBV7-8 and J usage is TRBJ2-5; 13 bases fit TRBD2. J lost 6 bases, V lost 0 bases, and 4 bases had no gene match. The CDR3 covers 16 residues. Germline V gene data show CDR1 as SGHVS and CDR2 as FQNEAQ.

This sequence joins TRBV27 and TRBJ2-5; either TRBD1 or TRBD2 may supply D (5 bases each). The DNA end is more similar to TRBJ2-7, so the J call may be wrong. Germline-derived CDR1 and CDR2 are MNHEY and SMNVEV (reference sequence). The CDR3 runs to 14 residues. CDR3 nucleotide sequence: TGTGCCAGCAGCTGGGCTGGGGACCACTACGAGCAGTACTTC. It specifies CASSWAGDHYEQYF.

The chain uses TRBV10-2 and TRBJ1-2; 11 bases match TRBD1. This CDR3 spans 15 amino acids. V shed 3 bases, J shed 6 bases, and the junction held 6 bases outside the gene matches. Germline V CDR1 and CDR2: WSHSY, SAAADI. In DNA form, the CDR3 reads TGCGCCAGCAGTGACCTGGACAGGGGGCAGGATGGCTACACCTTC. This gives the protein CASSDLDRGQDGYTF.

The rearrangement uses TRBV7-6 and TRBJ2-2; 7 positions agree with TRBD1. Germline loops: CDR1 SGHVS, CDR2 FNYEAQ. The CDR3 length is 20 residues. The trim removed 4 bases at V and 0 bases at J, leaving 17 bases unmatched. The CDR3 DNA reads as TGTGCCAGCAGCTCCAGGTTTGGGACAGCTCAATCCTCGAACACCGGGGAGCTGTTTTTT. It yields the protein CASSSRFGTAQSSNTGELFF. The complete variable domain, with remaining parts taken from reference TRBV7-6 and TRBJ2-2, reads GAGVSQSPRYKVTKRGQDVALRCDPISGHVSLYWYRQALGQGPEFLTYFNYEAQQDKSGLPNDRFSAERPEGSISTLTIQRTEQRDSAMYRCASSSRFGTAQSSNTGELFFGEGSRLTVL.

The CDR3 loop is CASQGTGEGGYTF. The CDR3 coding sequence is TGTGCCAGCCAGGGGACAGGGGAAGGTGGCTACACCTTC. The V and J genes are TRBV7-3 and TRBJ1-2; 10 bases are shared with TRBD1. The CDR3 extends over 13 amino acids. Germline V CDR1 and CDR2: SGHTA, FQGTGA. The V gene end was trimmed by 8 bases and the J gene end by 7 bases; junction bases not matched to a gene: 7.